The 14 T cell receptor beta chains below come from one sample, sequenced in a study of blood T cell repertoires in COVID-19. Clones were read by immunoSEQ multiplex PCR, and TCRdb kept only the in-frame ones, dropping some. The sample includes hundreds of thousands of clones, about 85% of them seen just once. Material for sequencing was PBMCs or T cells enriched from blood (not recorded which). The receptors derive from a woman in her late teens or twenties with acute COVID-19.

The CDR3 sequence is CASSDNTNYGYTF. In nucleotides, the CDR3 is TGTGCCAGCAGTGACAATACCAACTATGGCTACACCTTC. This chain connects TRBV28 to TRBJ1-2; unclear D gene. Germline V gene sequence: CDR1 MDHEN, CDR2 SYDVKM. V was clipped by 5 bases and J by 2 bases, with 9 bases between them. This CDR3 has 13 residues.

The chain links TRBV5-1 to TRBJ1-6, with D uncertain. The germline gives CDR1 SGHRS, CDR2 YFSETQ. V was shortened by 7 bases and J by 7 bases, with 12 bases between the two germline ends. The CDR3 is 13 amino acids. CDR3 protein: CASCPVENSPLHF. The CDR3 DNA sequence: TGCGCCAGCTGCCCGGTAGAGAATTCACCCCTCCACTTT.

The chain joins TRBV28 to TRBJ2-7; weak D call: TRBD1 (5 bases). The DNA matches TRBJ2-1 better at its end, which makes the J call doubtful. This CDR3 is built from 12 residues. Per germline, CDR1 MDHEN and CDR2 SYDVKM. The CDR3 DNA sequence: TGTGCCAGCGGAGCGCAGGGCTACGAGCAGTTCTTC. Amino acids: CASGAQGYEQFF.

The chain combines TRBV9 with TRBJ2-7, with TRBD2 as a possible D gene (6 bases). V was trimmed by 3 bases and J by 1 base, leaving 11 bases between them. CDR3 length: 14 amino acids. CDR1 and CDR2 (germline): SGDLS, YYNGEE. The CDR3 DNA follows: TGTGCCAGCAGCGCAACCGGGACTTCCTACGAGCAGTACTTC. Translated, it gives CASSATGTSYEQYF.

This clone is a singleton in its sample. This chain uses TRBV10-3 with TRBJ2-3; 10 bases are shared with TRBD2. Trimming at V came to 3 bases and at J to 6 bases, leaving 6 bases not matched to a gene. This CDR3 comprises 15 residues. Germline loops: CDR1 ENHRY, CDR2 SYGVKD. The CDR3 DNA reads TGTGCCATCAGTGATCCAGCGGGGGGGCTGGATACGCAGTATTTT. This codes for CAISDPAGGLDTQYF.

The chain uses TRBV19 and TRBJ2-7; 9 bases agree with TRBD1. V trimming: 1 base; J trimming: 0 bases; junction bases outside the gene matches: 4. CDR1 is LNHDA and CDR2 is SQIVND in the germline V gene (reference sequence). CDR3 length: 16 residues. Here the CDR3 DNA reads TGTGCCAGTAGTATAGTCCGGGACAGGGACTCCTACGAGCAGTACTTC. Translated, it gives CASSIVRDRDSYEQYF.

This rearrangement joins TRBV10-3 to TRBJ1-4, with 8 bases lining up with TRBD1. Losses at the gene ends were 10 bases for V and 8 bases for J; bases not matched to a gene: 15. The CDR3 runs to 15 residues. CDR1 and CDR2 (germline): ENHRY, SYGVKD. The CDR3 region is CATTQGASFGEKLFF. The CDR3 DNA reads TGTGCCACAACGCAGGGGGCGAGCTTTGGCGAAAAACTGTTTTTT.

The chain recombines TRBV7-8 with TRBJ2-7; 11 bases map to TRBD1. This CDR3 contains 15 residues. Germline loops: CDR1 SGHVS, CDR2 FQNEAQ. V was clipped by 6 bases and J by 3 bases; unmatched bases: 7. The CDR3 DNA is TGTGCCAGCAGTACCGGGACAGGGGGAGTCTACGAGCAGTACTTC. Its protein product is CASSTGTGGVYEQYF. Based on the CDR3 plus reference TRBV7-8 and TRBJ2-7, the full variable domain is GAGVSQSPRYKVAKRGQDVALRCDPISGHVSLFWYQQALGQGPEFLTYFQNEAQLDKSGLPSDRFFAERPEGSVSTLKIQRTQQEDSAVYLCASSTGTGGVYEQYFGPGTRLTVT.

The chain uses TRBV10-1 and TRBJ2-4, with 12 bases identical to TRBD2. Germline V gene lookup returns CDR1 WNHNN and CDR2 SYGVQD (reference sequence). This CDR3 spans 17 amino acids. V was pared by 3 bases and J by 3 bases, with 6 bases of the junction left unmatched. The CDR3, as DNA: TGCGCCAGCAGTGATGGGGGACTAGCGGGCCTCAAAAACATTCAGTACTTC. It codes for CASSDGGLAGLKNIQYF.

This clone showed up just a few times. The rearrangement links TRBV30 to TRBJ1-5; 8 nucleotides agree with TRBD1. Trimming at V came to 2 bases and at J to 2 bases, leaving 5 bases not matched to a gene. The CDR3 runs to 15 residues. Germline CDR1 GTSNPN, CDR2 SVGIG (reference sequence). The CDR3: CAWSPMTGGNQPQHF. DNA of the CDR3: TGTGCCTGGAGTCCGATGACAGGGGGCAATCAGCCCCAGCATTTT.

The chain recombines TRBV27 with TRBJ2-4; D perhaps matches TRBD1 (6 bases). This CDR3 region has 15 residues. Germline loops: CDR1 MNHEY, CDR2 SMNVEV (reference sequence). V lost 4 bases and J 1 base, leaving 11 bases between the germline ends. CDR3 in DNA: TGTGCCAGCAGTTCGTTCCAGGGGGCCAAAAACATTCAGTACTTC. This translates into CASSSFQGAKNIQYF.

The rearrangement joins TRBV2 to TRBJ2-7; tentative D call: TRBD1 (7 bases). This CDR3 has 13 residues. The V gene lost 7 bases and the J gene lost 0 bases, with 10 bases spanning the gap. Germline CDR1 is SNHLY and CDR2 is FYNNEI. The CDR3 loop is CASMRDSSYEQYF. The CDR3 nucleotides are TGTGCCAGCATGCGGGACAGCTCCTACGAGCAGTACTTC.

V is TRBV28 and J is TRBJ1-5; 8 bases are shared with TRBD1. This CDR3 has 13 residues. Germline-derived CDR1 and CDR2 are MDHEN and SYDVKM. Trimming removed 3 bases from V and 7 bases from J; junction bases left unmatched: 2. The CDR3 nucleotides are TGTGCCAGCAGTTTCGACAGGGGACAGCCCCAGCATTTT. Translated: CASSFDRGQPQHF.

The chain combines TRBV19 with TRBJ1-3, with D perhaps TRBD1 (6 bases). The germline V gene has CDR1 LNHDA and CDR2 SQIVND (reference sequence). The CDR3 extends over 14 amino acids. The V and J ends lost 6 bases and 0 bases respectively, with 9 bases between them. The CDR3 region is CASSQTGSGNTIYF. The CDR3 DNA is TGTGCCAGTAGCCAGACAGGCTCTGGAAACACCATATATTTT.